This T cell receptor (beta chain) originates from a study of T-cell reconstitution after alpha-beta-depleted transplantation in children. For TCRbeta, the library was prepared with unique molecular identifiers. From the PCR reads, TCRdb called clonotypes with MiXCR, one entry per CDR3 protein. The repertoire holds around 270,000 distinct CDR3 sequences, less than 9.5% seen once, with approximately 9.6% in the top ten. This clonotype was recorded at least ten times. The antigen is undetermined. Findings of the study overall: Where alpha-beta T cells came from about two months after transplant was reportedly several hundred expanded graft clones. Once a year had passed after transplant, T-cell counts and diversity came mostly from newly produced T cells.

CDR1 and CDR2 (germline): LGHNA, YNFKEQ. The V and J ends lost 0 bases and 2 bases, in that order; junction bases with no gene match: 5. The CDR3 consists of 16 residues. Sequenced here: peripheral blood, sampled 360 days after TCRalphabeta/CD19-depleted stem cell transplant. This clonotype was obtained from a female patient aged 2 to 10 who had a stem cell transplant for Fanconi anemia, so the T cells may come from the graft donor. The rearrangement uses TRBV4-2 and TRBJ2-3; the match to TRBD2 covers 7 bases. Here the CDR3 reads CASSQERERNTDTQYF. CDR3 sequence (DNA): TGTGCCAGCAGCCAAGAGCGGGAGAGGAACACAGATACGCAGTATTTT.